A single sample gave rise to the 31 T cell receptor beta chains below, sequenced in a study of spatial heterogeneity in lung cancer. MiXCR, applied by TCRdb to the 5' RACE reads, yields one record per CDR3 protein. There are approximately 44,000 distinct CDR3 sequences in the sample; about 12% occur only once, and approximately 38% lies in the top ten. As to time point: sample taken at primary tumor resection. Tumor, nontumor lung or frozen PBMC supplied whole RNA that was sequenced unsorted. The material sequenced was PBMCs, taken at surgery. The origin of the receptors is a female donor with early-stage non-small cell lung cancer.

The chain recombines TRBV6-2 or TRBV6-3 with TRBJ2-5; 10 nucleotides align to TRBD2. Looked up from germline, CDR1 is MNHEY and CDR2 is SVGEGT. This CDR3 is 15 amino acids long. With V trimmed by 6 bases and J by 0 bases, 4 bases remained unmatched. CDR3 nucleotides: TGTGCCAGCAGAGGTAGCGGGGGGAACCAAGAGACCCAGTACTTC. Protein sequence: CASRGSGGNQETQYF.

Only a few counts were recorded for this clonotype. J is TRBJ2-1 and V is TRBV30; D is perhaps TRBD2 (5 bases). This CDR3 has 11 residues. Looked up from germline, CDR1 is GTSNPN and CDR2 is SVGIG (reference sequence). V lost 0 bases to trimming and J lost 9 bases, with 6 bases between them. The CDR3 nucleotides are TGTGCCTGGAGTGTACTAGGTGAGCAGTTCTTC. This sequence encodes CAWSVLGEQFF.

V is TRBV19 and J is TRBJ2-3; 8 bases line up with TRBD1. V shed 3 bases, J shed 0 bases, and the junction held 2 bases outside the gene matches. Per the germline V gene, CDR1 is LNHDA and CDR2 is SQIVND (reference sequence). The CDR3 has 15 residues. The CDR3 DNA is TGTGCCAGTAGTATGGACAGGGCTAGCACAGATACGCAGTATTTT. Protein product: CASSMDRASTDTQYF.

This clonotype was found a few times. This chain uses TRBV5-6 with TRBJ2-2; 8 nucleotides match TRBD1. V shed 2 bases, J shed 6 bases, and the junction held 9 bases outside the gene matches. The CDR3 is 16 residues long. The germline gives CDR1 SGHDT, CDR2 YYEEEE. The CDR3 spells CASSFFQGAGSGELFF. CDR3 sequence (DNA): TGTGCCAGCAGCTTCTTCCAGGGGGCAGGTTCCGGGGAGCTGTTTTTT.

This clonotype was recorded many times. This rearrangement joins TRBV6-1 to TRBJ1-2; tentative D call: TRBD1 (6 bases). The CDR3 length is 13 residues. The germline gives CDR1 MNHNS, CDR2 SASEGT. V was cut by 6 bases and J by 2 bases, with 10 bases left in between. CDR3 loop: CASRKTGNYGYTF. In nucleotides, the CDR3 is TGTGCCAGCAGAAAAACAGGGAACTATGGCTACACCTTC.

CDR3 loop: CSAPASGGWEQFF. The CDR3 DNA reads as TGCAGCGCTCCCGCTAGCGGGGGTTGGGAGCAGTTCTTC. This chain joins TRBV29-1 and TRBJ2-1; 10 bases fit TRBD2. Germline V lookup: CDR1 SQVTM, CDR2 ANQGSEA. The V and J ends lost 7 bases and 10 bases, in that order; junction bases with no gene match: 10. The CDR3 loop spans 13 amino acids.

This clonotype was counted between two and nine times. The gene calls are TRBV5-1 and TRBJ2-1; possible D gene TRBD2, 6 bases. The CDR3 runs to 14 residues. Deletions cut 0 bases from V and 7 bases from J, with 11 bases between. CDR1 is SGHRS and CDR2 is YFSETQ in the germline V gene. The CDR3 coding sequence is TGCGCCAGCAGCTTGGAGCTAGCGACTAATGAGCAGTTCTTC. The encoded protein is CASSLELATNEQFF.

The chain joins TRBV5-4 to TRBJ2-1; D is ambiguous. The CDR3 has 16 residues. From germline, CDR1 is SGHNT and CDR2 YYREEE (reference sequence). V lost 5 bases, J lost 0 bases, and 15 bases lay in between. CDR3: CASSFGPSSSYNEQFF. In DNA, the CDR3 is TGTGCCAGCAGTTTCGGGCCCAGTAGCTCCTACAATGAGCAGTTCTTC.

There are a few counts of this clonotype. The gene calls are TRBV7-9 and TRBJ2-7, with TRBD1 matching 8 bases. J lost 5 bases, V lost 2 bases, and 5 bases had no gene match. Germline V gene sequence: CDR1 SEHNR, CDR2 FQNEAQ (reference sequence). This CDR3 is 14 amino acids long. The CDR3 reads CASSLRTGNDEQYF. The CDR3 DNA sequence: TGTGCCAGCAGCTTAAGGACAGGGAACGACGAGCAGTACTTC.

Many counts were recorded for this clonotype. The rearrangement joins TRBV28 to TRBJ1-2, with D possibly matching TRBD1 (5 bases). The CDR3 is 14 amino acids. V lost 4 bases, J lost 5 bases, and 14 bases lay in between. Germline-derived CDR1 and CDR2 are MDHEN and SYDVKM. The CDR3 region is CASSSTGPTYGYTF. Here the CDR3 DNA reads TGTGCCAGCAGTTCTACAGGCCCTACTTATGGCTACACCTTC.

This clonotype has at least ten counts. The V gene is TRBV7-2, the J gene TRBJ2-7; the match to TRBD2 covers 13 bases. Germline V gives CDR1 SGHTA, CDR2 FQGNSA. The CDR3 has 16 amino acids. After removal of 5 bases from V and 0 bases from J, the junction contained 4 bases not matched to a gene. The CDR3 coding sequence is TGTGCCAGCAGCCCGGGACTAGCGGGGAGCTCCTACGAGCAGTACTTC. This encodes CASSPGLAGSSYEQYF.

This clonotype occurred a few times. This rearrangement joins TRBV6-2 or TRBV6-3 to TRBJ2-5; TRBD2 agrees at 14 bases. The germline V gene encodes CDR1 MNHEY and CDR2 SVGEGT. V dropped 6 bases and J dropped 2; count of bases not matched to a gene: 17. The CDR3 covers 20 residues. Here the CDR3 reads CASSSLPGTSGGTLQETQYF. CDR3 DNA: TGTGCCAGCAGCTCCCTACCAGGGACTAGCGGGGGAACCTTACAAGAGACCCAGTACTTC.

This clonotype was observed a few times. The chain links TRBV7-9 to TRBJ2-1; no reliable D call. V gave up 7 bases and J gave up 0 bases, with 10 bases separating them. The CDR3 has 14 amino acids. In germline, CDR1 is SEHNR, CDR2 FQNEAQ (reference sequence). CDR3 residues: CASTRVGSYNEQFF. The CDR3 DNA follows: TGTGCCAGCACCCGGGTGGGCTCCTACAATGAGCAGTTCTTC.

This clonotype came up many times. The gene calls are TRBV4-3 and TRBJ1-1; D ambiguous. Per the germline V gene, CDR1 is LGHNA and CDR2 is YSLEER. Trimming left V 0 bases short and J 2 bases short, with 10 bases between. The CDR3 consists of 15 residues. The CDR3 loop is CASSQEGLTNTEAFF. The CDR3 DNA reads as TGCGCCAGCAGCCAAGAAGGGCTGACAAACACTGAAGCTTTCTTT.

The chain carries TRBV7-2 and TRBJ2-5; D is unresolved. Trimming left V 5 bases short and J 5 bases short, with 12 bases between. Germline V gene data show CDR1 as SGHTA and CDR2 as FQGNSA. This CDR3 is 13 amino acids long. CDR3 bases: TGTGCCAGCAGCCCAGCAGGAGCGGAGACCCAGTACTTC. This sequence encodes CASSPAGAETQYF.

This clonotype was seen more than once but under ten times. The genes are TRBV13 and TRBJ2-2; D unresolved. V lost 2 bases to trimming and J lost 6 bases, with 7 bases between them. CDR1 is PRHDT and CDR2 is FYEKMQ in the germline V gene (reference sequence). The CDR3 is made up of 13 amino acids. The CDR3 DNA reads as TGTGCCAGCAGCTTAACTGGGCCCGGGGAGCTGTTTTTT. As protein: CASSLTGPGELFF. Complete variable domain (other parts from reference TRBV13 and TRBJ2-2): AAGVIQSPRHLIKEKRETATLKCYPIPRHDTVYWYQQGPGQDPQFLISFYEKMQSDKGSIPDRFSAQQFSDYHSELNMSSLELGDSALYFCASSLTGPGELFFGEGSRLTVL.

This clonotype was counted only a few times. In DNA form, the CDR3 reads TGCGCCAGCAGCCCGGACGGACTCGGCAACTATGGCTACACCTTC. It codes for CASSPDGLGNYGYTF. The rearrangement uses TRBV5-1 and TRBJ1-2, with D unclear. The CDR3 has 15 residues. Germline CDR1 and CDR2: SGHRS and YFSETQ. Trimming pared 4 bases from V and 2 bases from J, leaving 15 bases between.

On this clonotype: A much larger clonotype is one base distant, so this may be a read error. The rearrangement links TRBV6-1 to TRBJ2-3; TRBD2 matches at 11 bases. The germline CDR1 and CDR2 sequences are MNHNS and SASEGT. The CDR3 runs to 14 residues. DNA for the CDR3: TGTGCCAGCAGTCGGGGACTAGCGGCTTATACGCGGTATTTT. Amino acids: CASSRGLAAYTRYF.

This clonotype showed up just a few times. This sequence joins TRBV29-1 and TRBJ2-5, with 11 bases that match TRBD1. This CDR3 contains 14 residues. V trimming: 4 bases; J trimming: 4 bases; junction bases outside the gene matches: 5. Germline V gives CDR1 SQVTM, CDR2 ANQGSEA. Written as DNA, the CDR3 is TGCAGCGTTGGGACAGGGGGCTTTATAGAGACCCAGTACTTC. Its translation: CSVGTGGFIETQYF.

This clonotype came up many times. The J gene is TRBJ2-3, the V gene TRBV5-4; D is ambiguous. Germline V gives CDR1 SGHNT, CDR2 YYREEE (reference sequence). CDR3 length equals 13 residues. The V end was cut by 4 bases, the J end by 6 bases, with 12 bases between. This CDR3 reads CASSQPLVDTQYF. CDR3 DNA: TGTGCCAGCAGCCAACCGCTAGTGGATACGCAGTATTTT.

The V gene is TRBV14, the J gene TRBJ2-5; tentative D call: TRBD2 (5 bases). Germline lookup yields CDR1 SGHDN and CDR2 FVKESK. The V gene lost 0 bases and the J gene lost 6 bases, with 17 bases spanning the gap. The CDR3 is 16 amino acids. The CDR3 DNA is TGTGCCAGCAGCCAAGATGGGGTGCTTGAGGGAAAGACCCAGTACTTC. Its translation: CASSQDGVLEGKTQYF. Combining the CDR3 with reference TRBV14 and TRBJ2-5 gives the whole variable domain EAGVTQFPSHSVIEKGQTVTLRCDPISGHDNLYWYRRVMGKEIKFLLHFVKESKQDESGMPNNRFLAERTGGTYSTLKVQPAELEDSGVYFCASSQDGVLEGKTQYFGPGTRLLVL.

The chain carries TRBV5-5 and TRBJ1-6, with TRBD1 matching 8 bases. Germline loops: CDR1 SGHKS, CDR2 YYEKEE (reference sequence). CDR3 length: 16 amino acids. The trim removed 2 bases at V and 9 bases at J, leaving 10 bases unmatched. CDR3 nucleotides: TGTGCCAGCAGCTTTTTCCTGGACAGGGAACGTTCACCCCTCCACTTT. Its translation is CASSFFLDRERSPLHF.

The rearrangement uses TRBV20-1 and TRBJ1-1; tentatively, D is TRBD1 (6 bases). From germline, CDR1 is DFQATT and CDR2 SNEGSKA (reference sequence). The CDR3 spans 15 residues. Deletions cut 5 bases from V and 10 bases from J, with 26 bases between. Here the CDR3 reads CSALSDPTGLLGAFF. For the CDR3, the DNA is TGCAGTGCTCTTTCAGATCCTACAGGGCTGTTAGGAGCTTTCTTT.

The V call is TRBV12-3 or TRBV12-4, the J call TRBJ2-1; D is possibly TRBD1 (5 bases). V was pared by 3 bases and J by 0 bases, with 9 bases between. The CDR3 extends over 15 amino acids. The CDR3 sequence: CASSFRVSSYNEQFF. CDR3 coding DNA: TGTGCCAGCAGTTTCAGGGTCTCCTCCTACAATGAGCAGTTCTTC.

This clonotype was seen ten or more times. V usage is TRBV12-3 or TRBV12-4 and J usage is TRBJ2-4; possibly TRBD1 or TRBD2 for D (5 bases each). The CDR3 runs to 14 residues. Trimming removed 4 bases from V and 6 bases from J, with 13 bases in between. The CDR3 reads CASSSGQKGNIQYF. For the CDR3, the DNA is TGTGCCAGCAGTTCGGGGCAAAAGGGAAACATTCAGTACTTC.

The chain uses TRBV20-1 and TRBJ1-1; D is unclear. The CDR3 extends over 16 amino acids. V lost 0 bases, J lost 0 bases, and 14 bases lay in between. The germline CDR1 and CDR2 sequences are DFQATT and SNEGSKA (reference sequence). The CDR3 loop is CSARDPRRRLNTEAFF. The CDR3 region has the DNA TGCAGTGCTAGAGATCCCCGTCGGAGGTTGAACACTGAAGCTTTCTTT.

The table lists this clonotype with many counts. The chain carries TRBV7-8 and TRBJ1-3; 7 bases match TRBD1. J lost 0 bases, V lost 5 bases, and 4 bases had no gene match. This CDR3 contains 15 residues. Germline-derived CDR1 and CDR2 are SGHVS and FQNEAQ. The CDR3 spells CASSGRGHSGNTIYF. The CDR3, as DNA: TGTGCCAGCAGCGGAAGGGGGCACTCTGGAAACACCATATATTTT.

This clonotype was counted at least ten times. The V gene is TRBV7-2, the J gene TRBJ2-2; D is ambiguous. The CDR3 is 15 amino acids. Germline loops: CDR1 SGHTA, CDR2 FQGNSA. V lost 4 bases, J lost 5 bases, and 14 bases lay in between. CDR3 coding DNA: TGTGCCAGCAGCTCCTCCCGGACGGCTACCGGGGAGCTGTTTTTT. Residues: CASSSSRTATGELFF.

The chain couples TRBV12-3 or TRBV12-4 to TRBJ1-1; perhaps TRBD1 as D (5 bases). Trimming pared 3 bases from V and 4 bases from J, leaving 6 bases between. The CDR3 sequence is 12 residues long. The CDR3 here is CASSLGVTEAFF. The DNA of the CDR3 is TGTGCCAGCAGTTTGGGGGTCACTGAAGCTTTCTTT.

The CDR3 loop is CASSIPTGSGANVLTF. CDR3 nucleotide sequence: TGTGCCAGTAGTATCCCGACAGGATCTGGGGCCAACGTCCTGACTTTC. This sequence joins TRBV19 and TRBJ2-6; tentative D call: TRBD1 (6 bases). The length of the CDR3 is 16 residues. V was clipped by 3 bases and J by 1 base, with 10 bases between them. Germline assignment: CDR1 LNHDA and CDR2 SQIVND (reference sequence).

The chain carries TRBV28 and TRBJ2-7; possibly TRBD2 for D (7 bases). Germline CDR1 reads MDHEN; CDR2 reads SYDVKM. V lost 5 bases and J lost 6, with 17 bases in between. This CDR3 is built from 14 residues. CDR3 sequence reads: CASSRGGAGLEQYF. The DNA of the CDR3 is TGTGCCAGCAGTCGAGGGGGGGCGGGTCTCGAGCAGTACTTC. Full variable domain (missing parts from reference TRBV28 and TRBJ2-7): DVKVTQSSRYLVKRTGEKVFLECVQDMDHENMFWYRQDPGLGLRLIYFSYDVKMKEKGDIPEGYSVSREKKERFSLILESASTNQTSMYLCASSRGGAGLEQYFGPGTRLTVT.